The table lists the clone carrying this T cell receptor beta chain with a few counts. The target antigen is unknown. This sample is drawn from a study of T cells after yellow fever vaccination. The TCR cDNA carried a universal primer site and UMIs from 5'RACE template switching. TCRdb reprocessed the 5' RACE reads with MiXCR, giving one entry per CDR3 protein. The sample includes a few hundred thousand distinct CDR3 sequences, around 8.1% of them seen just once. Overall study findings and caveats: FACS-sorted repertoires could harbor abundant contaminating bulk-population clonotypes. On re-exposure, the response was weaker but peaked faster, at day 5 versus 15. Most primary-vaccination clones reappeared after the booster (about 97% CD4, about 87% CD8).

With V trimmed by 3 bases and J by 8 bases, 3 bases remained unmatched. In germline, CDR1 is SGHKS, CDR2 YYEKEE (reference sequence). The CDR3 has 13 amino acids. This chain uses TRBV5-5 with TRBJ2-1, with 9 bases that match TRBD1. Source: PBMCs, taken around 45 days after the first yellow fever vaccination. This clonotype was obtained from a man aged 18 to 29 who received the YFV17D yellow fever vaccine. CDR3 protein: CASSSWTGDEQFF. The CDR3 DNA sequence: TGTGCCAGCAGCTCATGGACAGGGGATGAGCAGTTCTTC.